These T cell receptor beta chains were read from a single sample in a study of metastatic and nonmetastatic thyroid tumors. TCRdb redid the clone calls on the PCR reads using MiXCR. The profile shows some 8,500 clones, about a third of them singletons. Sequencing was carried out using tumor tissue. The source is a female donor with papillary thyroid cancer or a benign thyroid nodule (not recorded which). Some clones in this sample may be carry-over from other donors' samples. The CDR3 runs from the conserved cysteine through the conserved F or W. D genes are given only for firm matches. Size is stated for part of the rows, as once, few or many counts, or as a class when the clone is expanded.

TRBJ1-5 | TRBD1 | TRBV20-1 | large | CSATTGGSINQPQHF | TGCAGTGCCACCACAGGGGGCTCAATTAATCAGCCCCAGCATTTT
TRBJ1-6 | NA | TRBV20-1 | medium-sized | CSANQLSSYNSPLHF | TGCAGTGCTAACCAGTTGAGCTCCTATAATTCACCCCTCCACTTT
TRBJ2-7 | NA | TRBV20-1 | NA | CSAPDGNSYEQYF | TGCAGTGCCCCGGACGGGAACTCCTACGAGCAGTACTTC
TRBJ2-1 | TRBD2 | TRBV10-2 | many | CASSAHSPSGDNEQFF | TGCGCCAGCAGTGCCCACTCGCCTAGCGGTGACAATGAGCAGTTCTTC
TRBJ2-1 | TRBD2 | TRBV7-9 | few | CASSLSSGRKFF | TGTGCCAGCAGCTTATCTAGCGGGAGGAAGTTCTTC
TRBJ2-2 | TRBD1 | TRBV6-1 | few | CASSGDRGITGELFF | TGTGCCAGCAGTGGGGACAGGGGGATCACCGGGGAGCTGTTTTTT
TRBJ1-6 | TRBD1 | TRBV20-1 | medium-sized | CSARLDRDGRLSPLHF | TGCAGTGCTAGATTGGACAGGGATGGTCGGTTATCACCCCTCCACTTT
TRBJ2-7 | TRBD2 | TRBV30 | NA | CAWRGGLAGANYEQYF | TGTGCCTGGAGGGGGGGACTAGCGGGAGCGAACTACGAGCAGTACTTC
TRBJ1-1 | NA | TRBV19 | NA | CATGQRPYTEAFF | TGTGCCACCGGACAGAGGCCGTACACTGAAGCTTTCTTT
TRBJ2-5 | TRBD2 | TRBV28 | many | CASSTVGGGETQYF | TGTGCCAGCAGCACCGTTGGGGGGGGAGAGACCCAGTACTTC
TRBJ2-1 | TRBD2 | TRBV6-2/TRBV6-3 | NA | CASSSSGDNEQFF | TGTGCCAGCAGTTCTAGCGGAGACAATGAGCAGTTCTTC
TRBJ1-4 | TRBD1 | TRBV19 | many | CASSPQGTGKINEKLFF | TGTGCCAGTAGTCCCCAAGGGACAGGGAAAATTAATGAAAAACTGTTTTTT
TRBJ1-6 | TRBD1 | TRBV6-2/TRBV6-3 | NA | CASSCGTEYHSPLHF | TGTGCCAGCAGTTGTGGGACAGAGTATCATTCACCCCTCCACTTT
TRBJ2-7 | NA | TRBV6-1 | NA | CASILFPGADYEQYF | TGTGCCAGCATCCTATTCCCGGGAGCTGATTACGAGCAGTACTTC
TRBJ2-2 | NA | TRBV6-2/TRBV6-3 | NA | CASSYSISGTGELFF | TGTGCCAGCAGTTACTCGATAAGCGGCACCGGGGAGCTGTTTTTT
TRBJ2-2 | NA | TRBV6-5 | NA | CASSYSGRPANTGELFF | TGTGCCAGCAGTTACTCTGGCAGACCTGCTAACACCGGGGAGCTGTTTTTT
TRBJ2-7 | NA | TRBV11-2 | NA | CASSLGQVSYEQYF | TGTGCCAGCAGCTTAGGACAGGTTTCCTACGAGCAGTACTTC
TRBJ1-2 | NA | TRBV4-1 | NA | CASRMGGSGGYGYTF | TGCGCCAGCAGGATGGGGGGCAGTGGGGGATATGGCTACACCTTC
TRBJ2-7 | TRBD1 | TRBV11-2 | medium-sized | CASSYVGQGTYEQYF | TGTGCCAGCAGCTACGTGGGACAGGGAACGTACGAGCAGTACTTC
TRBJ1-5 | NA | TRBV7-8 | NA | CASSLALRWGRHQPQHF | TGTGCCAGCAGCTTAGCCCTTCGGTGGGGCAGGCATCAGCCCCAGCATTTT
TRBJ2-7 | TRBD2 | TRBV20-1 | NA | CSARVPAGGYEQYF | TGCAGTGCTAGAGTACCAGCGGGAGGGTACGAGCAGTACTTC
TRBJ1-1 | NA | TRBV19 | few | CASSRWNHGGAFF | TGTGCCAGTAGTAGGTGGAATCACGGGGGAGCTTTCTTT
TRBJ2-7 | NA | TRBV19 | few | CASRHSGSPDEQYF | TGTGCCAGTAGGCACTCAGGGAGTCCAGACGAGCAGTACTTC
TRBJ2-7 | TRBD2 | TRBV24-1 | NA | CATSDSGTSDPYEQYF | TGTGCCACCAGTGATAGCGGGACTAGCGACCCCTACGAGCAGTACTTC
TRBJ1-5 | TRBD1 | TRBV6-5 | few | CASSYRDRTWAPQHF | TGTGCCAGCAGTTACAGGGACAGGACATGGGCGCCCCAGCATTTT
TRBJ2-3 | TRBD1 | TRBV28 | NA | CASSSIGGGTDTQYF | TGTGCCAGCAGTTCAATAGGGGGCGGCACAGATACGCAGTATTTT
TRBJ2-3 | TRBD2 | TRBV5-1 | NA | CSSSLVSGGTDTQYF | TGCTCCAGCAGCTTGGTTAGCGGGGGCACAGATACGCAGTATTTT
TRBJ1-1 | NA | TRBV25-1 | medium-sized | CASSGRQGMNTEAFF | TGTGCCAGCAGTGGACGGCAGGGCATGAACACTGAAGCTTTCTTT
TRBJ2-1 | NA | TRBV11-2 | NA | CASSRGLPIVDNEQFF | TGTGCCAGCAGCAGGGGACTCCCTATTGTTGACAATGAGCAGTTCTTC
TRBJ2-7 | NA | TRBV2 | NA | CASRPTSYRSYEQYF | TGTGCCAGCAGACCTACTAGCTACCGATCCTACGAGCAGTACTTC
TRBJ1-2 | NA | TRBV28 | NA | CASSSRSPPYGYTF | TGTGCCAGCAGTTCCCGGTCCCCTCCCTATGGCTACACCTTC
TRBJ2-3 | TRBD2 | TRBV11-2 | NA | CASSLVASGTDTQYF | TGTGCCAGCAGCTTAGTAGCTAGCGGGACAGATACGCAGTATTTT
TRBJ2-6 | TRBD1 | TRBV10-3 | NA | CAISESQGTVKTGANVLTF | TGTGCCATCAGTGAGTCCCAAGGGACAGTGAAGACTGGGGCCAACGTCCTGACTTTC
TRBJ1-6 | TRBD1 | TRBV6-4 | large | CASSGQGSNSPLHF | TGTGCCAGCAGTGGACAGGGGAGCAATTCACCCCTCCACTTT
TRBJ2-2 | NA | TRBV7-2 | NA | CASSYRGGTGELFF | TGTGCCAGCAGCTACAGGGGGGGAACCGGGGAGCTGTTTTTT
TRBJ2-5 | NA | TRBV5-1 | NA | CASSLAGQSETQYF | TGCGCCAGCAGCTTGGCGGGACAATCAGAGACCCAGTACTTC
TRBJ2-7 | NA | TRBV7-9 | many | CASSLEGGGYEQYF | TGTGCCAGCAGCTTAGAAGGAGGGGGCTACGAGCAGTACTTC
TRBJ2-7 | NA | TRBV20-1 | NA | CSARGAMVRDLKRHEQYF | TGCAGTGCTAGAGGTGCAATGGTGAGGGACTTAAAACGCCACGAGCAGTACTTC
TRBJ2-1 | TRBD1 | TRBV11-2 | NA | CASSSRQGASGNEQFF | TGTGCCAGCAGCTCGAGACAGGGGGCCAGCGGCAATGAGCAGTTCTTC
TRBJ2-7 | TRBD1 | TRBV6-8 | few | CASGSPQGIYEQYF | TGTGCCAGCGGCTCCCCACAGGGGATCTACGAGCAGTACTTC
TRBJ2-1 | TRBD2 | TRBV19 | medium-sized | CASVSGGSYNEQFF | TGTGCCAGTGTGAGCGGGGGCTCCTACAATGAGCAGTTCTTC
TRBJ2-2 | NA | TRBV12-3/TRBV12-4 | NA | CASRLATNTGELFF | TGTGCCAGCCGGCTAGCGACGAACACCGGGGAGCTGTTTTTT
TRBJ1-1 | TRBD1 | TRBV7-2 | many | CASSPGTGTMTEAFF | TGTGCCAGCAGCCCCGGGACAGGGACGATGACTGAAGCTTTCTTT
TRBJ1-1 | NA | TRBV6-1 | medium-sized | CASSLSPQGTEAFF | TGTGCCAGCAGCCTTAGCCCACAGGGCACTGAAGCTTTCTTT
TRBJ1-2 | NA | TRBV19 | medium-sized | CASSISVYGYTF | TGTGCCAGTAGTATTTCCGTCTATGGCTACACCTTC
TRBJ1-2 | NA | TRBV11-2 | NA | CASSRLRGGLYGYTF | TGTGCCAGCAGCCGCCTCCGGGGGGGCCTATATGGCTACACCTTC
TRBJ2-7 | NA | TRBV27 | medium-sized | CASSLGGHEQYF | TGTGCCAGCAGTTTGGGGGGTCACGAGCAGTACTTC
TRBJ2-1 | TRBD2 | TRBV6-2/TRBV6-3 | NA | CASSYPSGRLNEQFF | TGTGCCAGCAGTTACCCTAGCGGGAGATTGAATGAGCAGTTCTTC
TRBJ2-1 | TRBD2 | TRBV9 | NA | CASSVSPGLAGGQEQFF | TGTGCCAGCAGCGTGTCCCCGGGACTAGCGGGGGGGCAGGAGCAGTTCTTC
TRBJ2-7 | NA | TRBV7-2 | once | CASSLSRVAYEQYF | TGTGCCAGCAGCTTAAGCAGGGTGGCCTACGAGCAGTACTTC
TRBJ2-7 | NA | TRBV6-1 | medium-sized | CASSLAEGLKAYEQYF | TGTGCCAGCAGTCTAGCAGAGGGGCTAAAGGCGTACGAGCAGTACTTC
TRBJ2-7 | NA | TRBV19 | few | CASSRPGEYEQYF | TGTGCCAGTAGTAGGCCGGGGGAATACGAGCAGTACTTC
TRBJ2-1 | TRBD2 | TRBV28 | few | CASSPSSVTSGKTYNEQFF | TGTGCCAGCAGTCCGTCGTCGGTAACTAGCGGCAAAACCTACAATGAGCAGTTCTTC